A single count supports the clone carrying this TCR beta chain. Unmatched junction bases numbered 7, after V lost 5 bases and J lost 4 bases. Germline CDR1 is SNHLY and CDR2 is FYNNEI. The length of the CDR3 is 15 residues. This entry belongs to a study of blood T cell repertoires in COVID-19. The authors' processing: Amplifying reference gene primers gave estimates of nucleated cell counts. Libraries were prepared by immunoSEQ multiplex PCR; TCRdb keeps only in-frame clonotypes and omits some of them. V and J calls and clone size follow that table, whereas D and trimming were derived from the DNA. Of approximately 70,000 clones in the sample, under 90% are singletons; the top ten hold roughly 11%.

The origin of this receptor is a man between 65 and 79 years old with active or convalescent COVID-19. This sequence joins TRBV2 and TRBJ2-5; 10 bases map to TRBD1. Sequencing used peripheral blood. CDR3 DNA sequence: TGTGCCAGCAGTCCCCGGACAGGGGGAGGAGAGACCCAGTACTTC. Its translation: CASSPRTGGGETQYF.